This TCR beta chain comes out of a study of PD-1 blockade in classical Hodgkin lymphoma. About the study: A 3 mg/kg intravenous dose of nivolumab was received by patients every 2 weeks.

Sequenced by immunoSEQ multiplex PCR; TCRdb stores in-frame clones only, minus some. Of some 24,000 clones in the sample, 80% to 90% were seen once. Time point described: cycle 4 day 1 (C4D1), after 5 to 7 weeks of nivolumab. There was relapse after autologous stem cell transplantation in every patient, and there was variation in brentuximab vedotin exposure. The origin of this receptor is a human donor with classical Hodgkin lymphoma. This specimen was peripheral blood mononuclear cells (PBMCs), taken before the fourth cycle of nivolumab.

Here the CDR3 DNA reads TGTGCCAGCAGTTTAACCCGATTGAACACTGAAGCTTTCTTT. Protein: CASSLTRLNTEAFF. The V and J genes are TRBV27 and TRBJ1-1; no definite D call. Per the germline V gene, CDR1 is MNHEY and CDR2 is SMNVEV (reference sequence). V gave up 2 bases and J gave up 0 bases, with 7 bases separating them. The CDR3 spans 14 residues.